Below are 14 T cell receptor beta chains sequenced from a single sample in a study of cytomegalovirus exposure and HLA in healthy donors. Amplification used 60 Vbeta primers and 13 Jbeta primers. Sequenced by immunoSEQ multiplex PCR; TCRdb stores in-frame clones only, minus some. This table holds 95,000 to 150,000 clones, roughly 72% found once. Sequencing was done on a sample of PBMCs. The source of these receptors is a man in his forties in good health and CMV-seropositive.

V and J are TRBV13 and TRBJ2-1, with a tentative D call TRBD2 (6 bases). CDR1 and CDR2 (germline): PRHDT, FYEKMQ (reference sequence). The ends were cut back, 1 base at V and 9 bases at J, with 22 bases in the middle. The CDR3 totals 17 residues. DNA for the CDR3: TGTGCCAGCAGCTTAGTCCTAGCGACCATTTCTCAGGGTGAGCAGTTCTTC. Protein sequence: CASSLVLATISQGEQFF.

CDR3 loop: CASSRSGASYEQYF. The CDR3 DNA sequence: TGTGCCAGCAGCCGCAGCGGGGCATCCTACGAGCAGTACTTC. This chain connects TRBV11-2 to TRBJ2-7; TRBD2 matches at 7 bases. V lost 5 bases to trimming and J lost 1 base; unmatched junction nucleotides: 5. Germline loops: CDR1 SGHAT, CDR2 FQNNGV. The CDR3 contains 14 residues.

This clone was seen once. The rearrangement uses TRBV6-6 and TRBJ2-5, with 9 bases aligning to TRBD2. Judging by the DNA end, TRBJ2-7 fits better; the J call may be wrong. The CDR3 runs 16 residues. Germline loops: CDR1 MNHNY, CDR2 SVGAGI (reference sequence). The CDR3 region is CASYNPGTSSRYEQYF. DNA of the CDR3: TGTGCCAGCTATAACCCCGGGACTAGCTCAAGGTACGAGCAGTACTTC.

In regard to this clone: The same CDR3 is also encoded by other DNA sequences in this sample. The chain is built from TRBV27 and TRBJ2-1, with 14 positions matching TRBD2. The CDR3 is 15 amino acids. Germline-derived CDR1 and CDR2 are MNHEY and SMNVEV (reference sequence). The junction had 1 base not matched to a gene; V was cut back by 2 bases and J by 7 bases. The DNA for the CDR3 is TGTGCCAGCAGTTTAGGGACTAGCGGGAGAAATGAGCAGTTCTTC. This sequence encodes CASSLGTSGRNEQFF.

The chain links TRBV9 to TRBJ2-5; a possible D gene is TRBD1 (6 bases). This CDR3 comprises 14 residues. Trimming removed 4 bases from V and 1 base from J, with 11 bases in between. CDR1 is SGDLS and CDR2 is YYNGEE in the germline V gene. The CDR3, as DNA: TGTGCCAGCAGCCCTCCGACAGGCCAAGAGACCCAGTACTTC. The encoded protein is CASSPPTGQETQYF.

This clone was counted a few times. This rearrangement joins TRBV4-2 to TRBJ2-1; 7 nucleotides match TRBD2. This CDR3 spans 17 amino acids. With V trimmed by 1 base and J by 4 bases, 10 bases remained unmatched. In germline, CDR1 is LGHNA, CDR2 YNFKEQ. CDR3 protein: CASSQALLAVSYNEQFF. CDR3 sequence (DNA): TGTGCCAGCAGCCAAGCCCTCCTAGCGGTATCATACAATGAGCAGTTCTTC.

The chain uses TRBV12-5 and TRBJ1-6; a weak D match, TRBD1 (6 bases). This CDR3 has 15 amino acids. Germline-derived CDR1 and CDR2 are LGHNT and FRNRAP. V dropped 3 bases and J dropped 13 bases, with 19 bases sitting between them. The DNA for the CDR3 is TGTGCTAGTGGTTTTGGGGACATAGGTGTTGTGCCCCTCCACTTT. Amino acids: CASGFGDIGVVPLHF.

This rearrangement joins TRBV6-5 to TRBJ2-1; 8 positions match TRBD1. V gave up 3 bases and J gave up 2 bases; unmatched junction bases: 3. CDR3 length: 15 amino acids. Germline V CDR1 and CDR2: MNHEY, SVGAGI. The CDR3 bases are TGTGCCAGCAGTTATGGGACAGGTGCCTACAATGAGCAGTTCTTC. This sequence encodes CASSYGTGAYNEQFF.

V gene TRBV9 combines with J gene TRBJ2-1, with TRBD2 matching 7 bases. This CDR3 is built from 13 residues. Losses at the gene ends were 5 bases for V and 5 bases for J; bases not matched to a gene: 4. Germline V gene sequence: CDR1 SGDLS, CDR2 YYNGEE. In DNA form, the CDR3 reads TGTGCCAGCAGTAGAGCGGGGAACAATGAGCAGTTCTTC. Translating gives CASSRAGNNEQFF.

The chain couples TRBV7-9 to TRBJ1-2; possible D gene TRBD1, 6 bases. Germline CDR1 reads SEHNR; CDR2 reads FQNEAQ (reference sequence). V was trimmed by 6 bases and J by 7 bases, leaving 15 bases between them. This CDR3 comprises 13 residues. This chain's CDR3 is CASSPGGGVGYTF. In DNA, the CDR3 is TGTGCCAGCAGTCCCGGGGGGGGCGTTGGCTACACCTTC. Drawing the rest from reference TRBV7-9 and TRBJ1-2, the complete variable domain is DTGVSQNPRHKITKRGQNVTFRCDPISEHNRLYWYRQTLGQGPEFLTYFQNEAQLEKSRLLSDRFSAERPKGSFSTLEIQRTEQGDSAMYLCASSPGGGVGYTFGSGTRLTVV.

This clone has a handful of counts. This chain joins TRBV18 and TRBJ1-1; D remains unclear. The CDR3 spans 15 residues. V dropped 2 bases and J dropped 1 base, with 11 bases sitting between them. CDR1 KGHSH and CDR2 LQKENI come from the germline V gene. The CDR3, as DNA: TGTGCCAGCTCACCAACGGCCGCGGAGAACACTGAAGCTTTCTTT. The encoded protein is CASSPTAAENTEAFF.

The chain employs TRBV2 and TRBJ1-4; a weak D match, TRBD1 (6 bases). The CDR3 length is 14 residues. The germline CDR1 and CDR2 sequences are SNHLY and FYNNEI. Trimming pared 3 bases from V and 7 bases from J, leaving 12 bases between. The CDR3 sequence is CASSDRGRGEKLFF. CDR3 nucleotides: TGTGCCAGCAGTGACAGGGGAAGAGGTGAAAAACTGTTTTTT.

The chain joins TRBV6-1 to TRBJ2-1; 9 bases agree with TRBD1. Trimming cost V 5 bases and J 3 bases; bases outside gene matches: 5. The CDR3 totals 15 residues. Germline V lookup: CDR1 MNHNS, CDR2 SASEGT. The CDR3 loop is CASSKRGQGYNEQFF. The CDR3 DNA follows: TGTGCCAGCAGTAAGAGGGGACAGGGCTACAATGAGCAGTTCTTC.

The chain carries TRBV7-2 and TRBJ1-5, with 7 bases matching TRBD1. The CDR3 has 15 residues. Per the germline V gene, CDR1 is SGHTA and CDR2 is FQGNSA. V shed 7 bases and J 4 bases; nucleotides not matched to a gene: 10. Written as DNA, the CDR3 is TGTGCCAGCACTTCGGTCGCAGGGGGGAATCAGCCCCAGCATTTT. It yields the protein CASTSVAGGNQPQHF.